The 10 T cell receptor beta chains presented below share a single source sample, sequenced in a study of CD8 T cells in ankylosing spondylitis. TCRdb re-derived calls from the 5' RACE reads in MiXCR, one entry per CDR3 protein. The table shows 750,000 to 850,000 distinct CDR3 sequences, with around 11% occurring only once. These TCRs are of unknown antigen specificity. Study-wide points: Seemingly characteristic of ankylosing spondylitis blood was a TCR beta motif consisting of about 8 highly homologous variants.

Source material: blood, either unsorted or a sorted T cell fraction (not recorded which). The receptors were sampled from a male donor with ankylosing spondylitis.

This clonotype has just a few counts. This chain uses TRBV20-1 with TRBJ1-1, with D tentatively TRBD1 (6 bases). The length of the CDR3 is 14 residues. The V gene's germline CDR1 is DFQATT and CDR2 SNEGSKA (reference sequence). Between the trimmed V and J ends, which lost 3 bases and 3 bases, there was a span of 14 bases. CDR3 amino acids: CSASPGTMDTEAFF. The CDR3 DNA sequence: TGCAGTGCTAGCCCGGGGACAATGGACACTGAAGCTTTCTTT.

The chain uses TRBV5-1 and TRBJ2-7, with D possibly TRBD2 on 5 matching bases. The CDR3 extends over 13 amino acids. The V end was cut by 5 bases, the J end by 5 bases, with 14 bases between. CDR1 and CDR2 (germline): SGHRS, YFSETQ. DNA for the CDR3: TGCGCCAGCAGGACGGCAGGAGGCCACGAGCAGTACTTC. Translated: CASRTAGGHEQYF.

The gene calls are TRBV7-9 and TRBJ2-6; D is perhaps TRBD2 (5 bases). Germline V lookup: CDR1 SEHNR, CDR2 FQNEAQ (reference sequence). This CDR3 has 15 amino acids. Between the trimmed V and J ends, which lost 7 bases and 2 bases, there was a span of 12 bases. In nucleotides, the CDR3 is TGTGCCAGCACCCCAACGAGGGCTGGGGCCAACGTCCTGACTTTC. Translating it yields CASTPTRAGANVLTF.

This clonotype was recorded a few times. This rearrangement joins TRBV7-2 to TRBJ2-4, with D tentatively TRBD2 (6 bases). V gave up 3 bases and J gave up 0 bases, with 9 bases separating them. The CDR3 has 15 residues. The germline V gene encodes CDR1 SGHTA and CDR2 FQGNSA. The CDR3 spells CASSFRDSAKNIQYF. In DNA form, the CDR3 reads TGTGCCAGCAGCTTTAGGGACTCAGCCAAAAACATTCAGTACTTC.

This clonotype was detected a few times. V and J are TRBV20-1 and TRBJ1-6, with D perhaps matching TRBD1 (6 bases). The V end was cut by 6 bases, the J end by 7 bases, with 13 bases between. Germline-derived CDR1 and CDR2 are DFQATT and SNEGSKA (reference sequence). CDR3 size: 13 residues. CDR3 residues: CSARTVTNSPLHF. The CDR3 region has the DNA TGCAGTGCGCGGACAGTTACGAATTCACCCCTCCACTTT.

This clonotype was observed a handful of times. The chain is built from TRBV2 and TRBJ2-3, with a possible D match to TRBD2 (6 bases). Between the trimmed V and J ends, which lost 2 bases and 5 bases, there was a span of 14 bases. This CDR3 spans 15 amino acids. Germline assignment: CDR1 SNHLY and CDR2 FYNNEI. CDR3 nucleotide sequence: TGTGCCAGCAGTGAAAGGGTCCGGAGGGGAGATACGCAGTATTTT. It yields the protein CASSERVRRGDTQYF.

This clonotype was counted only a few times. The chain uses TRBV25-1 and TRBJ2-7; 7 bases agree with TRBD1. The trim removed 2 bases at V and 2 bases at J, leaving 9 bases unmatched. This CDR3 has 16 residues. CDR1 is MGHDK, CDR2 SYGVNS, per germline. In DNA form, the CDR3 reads TGTGCCAGCAGTGAAGGGGTTCGGCAGGGGGCCTACGAGCAGTACTTC. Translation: CASSEGVRQGAYEQYF.

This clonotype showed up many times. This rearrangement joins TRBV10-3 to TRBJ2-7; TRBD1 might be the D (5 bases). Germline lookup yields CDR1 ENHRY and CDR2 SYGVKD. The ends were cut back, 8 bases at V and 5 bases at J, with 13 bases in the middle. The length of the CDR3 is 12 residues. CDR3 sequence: CAIARKGDEQYF. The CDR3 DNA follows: TGTGCCATCGCGAGAAAAGGGGACGAGCAGTACTTC.

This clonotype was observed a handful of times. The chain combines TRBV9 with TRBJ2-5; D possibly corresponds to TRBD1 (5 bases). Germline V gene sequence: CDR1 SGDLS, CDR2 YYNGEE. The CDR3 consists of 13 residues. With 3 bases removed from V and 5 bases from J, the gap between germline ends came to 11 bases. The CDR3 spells CASSGTGPETQYF. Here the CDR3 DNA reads TGTGCCAGCAGCGGAACAGGTCCCGAGACCCAGTACTTC.

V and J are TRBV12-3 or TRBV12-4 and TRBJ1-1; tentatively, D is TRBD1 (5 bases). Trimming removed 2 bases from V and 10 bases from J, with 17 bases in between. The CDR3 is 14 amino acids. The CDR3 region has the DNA TGTGCCAGCAGTTTAAACTTGGGGGGTGAGGTAGCTTTCTTT. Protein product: CASSLNLGGEVAFF.